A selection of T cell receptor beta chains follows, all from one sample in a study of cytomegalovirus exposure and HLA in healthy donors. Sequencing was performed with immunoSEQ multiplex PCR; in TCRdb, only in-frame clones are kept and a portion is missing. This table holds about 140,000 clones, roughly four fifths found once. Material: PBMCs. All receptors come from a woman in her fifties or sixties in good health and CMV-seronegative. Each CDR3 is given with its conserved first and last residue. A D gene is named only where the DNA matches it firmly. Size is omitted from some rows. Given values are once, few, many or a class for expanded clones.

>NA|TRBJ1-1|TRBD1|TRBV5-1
TGCGCCAGCAGCGCGGGACAGGGGGACATTGTCACTGAAGCTTTCTTT
CASSAGQGDIVTEAFF
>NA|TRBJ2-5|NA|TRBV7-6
TGTGCCAGCAGCTTGGTCCTTGCGGGTCAAGAGACCCAGTACTTC
CASSLVLAGQETQYF
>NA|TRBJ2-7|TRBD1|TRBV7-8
TGTGCCAGCCGACCGACAGGGCCCCCCGAGCAGTACTTC
CASRPTGPPEQYF
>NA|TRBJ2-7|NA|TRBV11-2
TGTGCCAGCAGCTTATGGCACGAGCAGTACTTC
CASSLWHEQYF
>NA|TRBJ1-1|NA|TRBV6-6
TGTGCCAGCAGTTACACCCTTGGGTGGGCGAACACTGAAGCTTTCTTT
CASSYTLGWANTEAFF
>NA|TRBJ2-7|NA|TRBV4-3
TGCGCCAGCAGCCAAGAACCCGCCAGGGAAGGGGAGCAGTACTTC
CASSQEPAREGEQYF
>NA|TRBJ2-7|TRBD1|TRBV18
TGTGCCAGCTCACCTTTACAGGGGGCAGCCTACGAGCAGTACTTC
CASSPLQGAAYEQYF
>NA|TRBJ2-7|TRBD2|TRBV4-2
TGTGCCAGCAGCCAAGGGCCTCTAGCGGGGGACGAGCAGTACTTC
CASSQGPLAGDEQYF
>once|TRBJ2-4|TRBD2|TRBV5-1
TGCGCCAGCAGCTTTGGCGGGGGGGCGTCCAAAAACATTCAGTACTTC
CASSFGGGASKNIQYF
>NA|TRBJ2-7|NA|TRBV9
TGTGCCAGCAGCGTAGTGGACACGGCGGAGCAGTACTTC
CASSVVDTAEQYF
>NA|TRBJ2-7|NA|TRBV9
TGTGCCAGCAGCGTTTCCGGGGGAAAAGACGAGCAGTACTTC
CASSVSGGKDEQYF
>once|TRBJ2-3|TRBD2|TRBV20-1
TGCAGTACCCCGCGGGAGGATACGCAGTATTTT
CSTPREDTQYF
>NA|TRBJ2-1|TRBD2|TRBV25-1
TGTGCCAGCAGCCAGACCGGGACTAGCGGGGGCACCTACAATGAGCAGTTCTTC
CASSQTGTSGGTYNEQFF
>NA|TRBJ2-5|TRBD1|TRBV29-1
TGCAGCGTTATTTTTATGGGACAGGACCAAGAGACCCAGTACTTC
CSVIFMGQDQETQYF
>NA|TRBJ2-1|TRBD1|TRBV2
TGTGCCAGCGGACAGGACAGAGTCGGGAATGAGCAGTTCTTC
CASGQDRVGNEQFF
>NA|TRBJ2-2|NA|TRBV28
TGTGCCAGCAGTTTCCCCGGGAACACCGGGGAGCTGTTTTTT
CASSFPGNTGELFF
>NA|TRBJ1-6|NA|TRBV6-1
TGTGCCAGCAGACCACCTGGGGGCAGGCTTTCACCCCTCCACTTT
CASRPPGGRLSPLHF
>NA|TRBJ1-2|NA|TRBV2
TGTGCCAGCATGACAGCAGGATATGGCTACACCTTC
CASMTAGYGYTF
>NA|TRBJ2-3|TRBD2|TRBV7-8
TGTGCCAGCAGCCCACCCAGGGTAGTAGCGGGGGGGGTGGATACGCAGTATTTT
CASSPPRVVAGGVDTQYF
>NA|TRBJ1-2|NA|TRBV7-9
TGTGCCAGCAGCCGTGGGACACCTGGAGTCTATGGCTACACCTTC
CASSRGTPGVYGYTF
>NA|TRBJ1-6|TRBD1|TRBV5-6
TGTGCCAGCAGCTTCGGGACAGGGCATAATTCACCCCTCCACTTT
CASSFGTGHNSPLHF
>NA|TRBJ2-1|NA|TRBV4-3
TGCGCCAGCAGCCAAGGGGCAGGCCTGGCCCCCAATGAGCAGTTCTTC
CASSQGAGLAPNEQFF
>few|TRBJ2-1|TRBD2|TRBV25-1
TGTGCCAGCAGTCCCAGAGCGGGGCCACGCTGGGATGAGCAGTTCTTC
CASSPRAGPRWDEQFF
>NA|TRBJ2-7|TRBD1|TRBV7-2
TGTGCCAGCAGCGCGAACAGGGGAGAGGAGCAGTACTTC
CASSANRGEEQYF
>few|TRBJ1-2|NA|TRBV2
TGTGCCAGCAGTCCGCGGTTGGACTATGGCTACACCTTC
CASSPRLDYGYTF
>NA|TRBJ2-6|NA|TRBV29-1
TGCAGCGTTGGTAGCACCTACTCTGGGGCCAACGTCCTGACTTTC
CSVGSTYSGANVLTF
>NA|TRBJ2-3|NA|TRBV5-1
TGCGCCAGCAGCTTGGCTTTGGATACGCAGTATTTT
CASSLALDTQYF